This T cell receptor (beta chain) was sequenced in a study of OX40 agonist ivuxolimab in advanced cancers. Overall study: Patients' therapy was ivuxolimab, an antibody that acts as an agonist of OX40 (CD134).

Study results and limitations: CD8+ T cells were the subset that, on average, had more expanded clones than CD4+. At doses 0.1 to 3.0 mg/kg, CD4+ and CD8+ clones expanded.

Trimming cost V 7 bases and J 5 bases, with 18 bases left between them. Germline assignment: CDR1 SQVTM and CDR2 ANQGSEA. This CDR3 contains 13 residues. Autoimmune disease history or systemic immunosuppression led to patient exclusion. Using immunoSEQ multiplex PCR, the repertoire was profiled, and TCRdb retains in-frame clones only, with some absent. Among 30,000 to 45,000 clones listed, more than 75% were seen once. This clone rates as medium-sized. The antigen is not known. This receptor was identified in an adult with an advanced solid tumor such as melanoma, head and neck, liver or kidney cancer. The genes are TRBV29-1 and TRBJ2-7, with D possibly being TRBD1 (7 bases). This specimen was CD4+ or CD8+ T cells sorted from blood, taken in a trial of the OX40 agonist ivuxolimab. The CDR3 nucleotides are TGCAGCGGAATGCGGGACAGTAACGACGAGCAGTACTTC. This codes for CSGMRDSNDEQYF.